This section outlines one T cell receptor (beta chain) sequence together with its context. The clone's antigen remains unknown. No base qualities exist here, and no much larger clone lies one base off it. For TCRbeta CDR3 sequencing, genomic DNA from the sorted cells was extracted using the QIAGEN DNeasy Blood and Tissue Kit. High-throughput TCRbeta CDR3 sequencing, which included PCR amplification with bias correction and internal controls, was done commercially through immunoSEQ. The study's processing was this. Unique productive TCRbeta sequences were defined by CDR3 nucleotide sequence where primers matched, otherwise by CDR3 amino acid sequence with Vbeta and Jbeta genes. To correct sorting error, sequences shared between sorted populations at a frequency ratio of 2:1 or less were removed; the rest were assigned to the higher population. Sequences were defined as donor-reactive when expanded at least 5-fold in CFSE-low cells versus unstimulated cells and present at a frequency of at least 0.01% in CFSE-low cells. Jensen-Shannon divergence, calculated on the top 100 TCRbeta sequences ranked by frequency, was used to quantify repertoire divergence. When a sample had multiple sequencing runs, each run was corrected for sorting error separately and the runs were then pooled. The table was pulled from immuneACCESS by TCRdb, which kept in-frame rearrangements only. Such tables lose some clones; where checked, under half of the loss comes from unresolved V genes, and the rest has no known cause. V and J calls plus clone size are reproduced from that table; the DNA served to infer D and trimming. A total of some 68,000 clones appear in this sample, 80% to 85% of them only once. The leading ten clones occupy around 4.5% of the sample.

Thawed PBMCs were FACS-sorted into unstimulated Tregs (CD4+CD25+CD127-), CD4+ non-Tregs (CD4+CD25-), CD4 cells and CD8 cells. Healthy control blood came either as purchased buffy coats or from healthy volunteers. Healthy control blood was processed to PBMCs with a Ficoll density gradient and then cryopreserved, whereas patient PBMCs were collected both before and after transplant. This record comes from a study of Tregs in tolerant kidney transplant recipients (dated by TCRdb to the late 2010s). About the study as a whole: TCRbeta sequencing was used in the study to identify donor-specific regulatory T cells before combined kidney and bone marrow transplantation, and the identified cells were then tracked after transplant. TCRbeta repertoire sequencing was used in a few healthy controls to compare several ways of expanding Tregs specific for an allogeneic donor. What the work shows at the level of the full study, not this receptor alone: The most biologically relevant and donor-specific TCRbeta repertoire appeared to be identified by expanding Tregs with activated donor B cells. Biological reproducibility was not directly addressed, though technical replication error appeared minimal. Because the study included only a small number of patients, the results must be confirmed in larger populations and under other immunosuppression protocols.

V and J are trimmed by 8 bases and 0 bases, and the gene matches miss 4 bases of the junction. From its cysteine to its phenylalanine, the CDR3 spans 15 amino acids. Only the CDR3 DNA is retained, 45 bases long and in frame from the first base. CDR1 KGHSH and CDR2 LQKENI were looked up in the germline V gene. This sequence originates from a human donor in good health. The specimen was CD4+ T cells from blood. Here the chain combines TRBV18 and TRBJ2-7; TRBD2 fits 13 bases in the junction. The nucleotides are TGTGCCAGCACGGGACTAGCGGGGTTCTCCTACGAGCAGTACTTC. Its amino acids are CASTGLAGFSYEQYF.